This T cell receptor beta chain was sequenced for a study of T cell repertoires in cytomegalovirus infection. Notes on the study in general: It was HLA-C-restricted CMV-specific TCR beta clonotypes that dominated the response ex vivo.

This clonotype was found many times. The antigen is undetermined. V dropped 2 bases and J dropped 4 bases, with 15 bases sitting between them. The CDR3 is made up of 15 amino acids. Germline V CDR1 and CDR2: SGHTS, YDEGEE. TCRdb re-called the reads through MiXCR, storing one row per CDR3 protein. This sample has a few hundred thousand distinct CDR3 sequences, with approximately 10% found just once. This sequence was found in a human donor in good health (CMV status not recorded). Some clones in this sample may be carry-over from other donors' samples. J is TRBJ1-2 and V is TRBV5-8; no clear D gene. Material: PBMCs. The CDR3 protein is CASSLPERILYGYTF. CDR3 DNA sequence: TGTGCCAGCAGCTTACCCGAACGGATCCTCTATGGCTACACCTTC. The whole variable domain, remainder taken from reference TRBV5-8 and TRBJ1-2, is EAGVTQSPTHLIKTRGQQATLRCSPISGHTSVYWYQQALGLGLQFLLWYDEGEERNRGNFPPRFSGRQFPNYSSELNVNALELEDSALYLCASSLPERILYGYTFGSGTRLTVV.